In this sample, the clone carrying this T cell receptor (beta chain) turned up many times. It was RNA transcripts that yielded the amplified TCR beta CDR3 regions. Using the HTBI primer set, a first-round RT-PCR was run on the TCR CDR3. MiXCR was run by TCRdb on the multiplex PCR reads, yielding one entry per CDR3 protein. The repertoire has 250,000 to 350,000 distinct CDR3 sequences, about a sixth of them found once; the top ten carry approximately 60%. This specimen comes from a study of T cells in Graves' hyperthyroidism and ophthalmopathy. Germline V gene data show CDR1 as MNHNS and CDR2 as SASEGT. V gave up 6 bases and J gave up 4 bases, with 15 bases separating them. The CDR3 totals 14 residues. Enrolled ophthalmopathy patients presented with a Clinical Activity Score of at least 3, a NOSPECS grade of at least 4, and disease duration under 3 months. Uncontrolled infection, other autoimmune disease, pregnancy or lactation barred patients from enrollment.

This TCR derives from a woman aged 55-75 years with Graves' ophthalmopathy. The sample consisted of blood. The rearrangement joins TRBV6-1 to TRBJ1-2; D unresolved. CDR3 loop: CASSLKVVAYGYTF. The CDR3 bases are TGTGCCAGCAGCCTCAAGGTTGTTGCCTATGGCTACACCTTC.